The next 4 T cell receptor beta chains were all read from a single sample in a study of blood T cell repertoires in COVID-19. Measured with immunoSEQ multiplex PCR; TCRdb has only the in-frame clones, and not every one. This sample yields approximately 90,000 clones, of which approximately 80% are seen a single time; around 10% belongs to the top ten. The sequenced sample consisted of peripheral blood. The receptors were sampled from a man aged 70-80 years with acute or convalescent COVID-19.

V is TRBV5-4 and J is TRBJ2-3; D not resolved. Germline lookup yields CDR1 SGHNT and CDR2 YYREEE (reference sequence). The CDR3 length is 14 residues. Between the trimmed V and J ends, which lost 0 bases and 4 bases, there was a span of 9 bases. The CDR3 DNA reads TGTGCCAGCAGCTTGGCTAGTAGATCAGATACGCAGTATTTT. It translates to CASSLASRSDTQYF.

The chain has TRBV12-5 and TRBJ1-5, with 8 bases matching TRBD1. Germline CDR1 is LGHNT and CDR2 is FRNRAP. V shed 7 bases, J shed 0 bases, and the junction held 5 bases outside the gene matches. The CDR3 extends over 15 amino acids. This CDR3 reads CASAATGASNQPQHF. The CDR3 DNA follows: TGTGCTAGTGCTGCGACAGGGGCTAGCAATCAGCCCCAGCATTTT.

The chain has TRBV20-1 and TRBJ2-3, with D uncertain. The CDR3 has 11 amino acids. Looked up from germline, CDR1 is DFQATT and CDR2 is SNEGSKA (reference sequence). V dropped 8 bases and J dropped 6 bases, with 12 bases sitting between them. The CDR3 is CSPRSWDTQYF. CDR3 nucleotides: TGCAGTCCCCGCAGTTGGGATACGCAGTATTTT.

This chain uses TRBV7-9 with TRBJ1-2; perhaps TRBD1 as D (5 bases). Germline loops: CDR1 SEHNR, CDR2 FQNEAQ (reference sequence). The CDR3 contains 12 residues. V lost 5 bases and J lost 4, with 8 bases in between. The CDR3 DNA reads TGTGCCAGCAGCGCAGACAGCTATGGCTACACCTTC. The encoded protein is CASSADSYGYTF.